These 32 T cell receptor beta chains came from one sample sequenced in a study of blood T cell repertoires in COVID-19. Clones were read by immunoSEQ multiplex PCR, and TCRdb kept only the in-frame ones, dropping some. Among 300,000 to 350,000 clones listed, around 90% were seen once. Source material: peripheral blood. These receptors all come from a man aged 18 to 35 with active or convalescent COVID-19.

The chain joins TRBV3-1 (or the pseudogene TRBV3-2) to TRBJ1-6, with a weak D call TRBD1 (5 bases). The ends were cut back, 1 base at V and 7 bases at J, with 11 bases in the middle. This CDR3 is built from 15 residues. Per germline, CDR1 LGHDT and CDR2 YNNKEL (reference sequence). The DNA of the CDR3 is TGTGCCAGCAGCCAAGTTTCAGGGAGGAATTCACCCCTCCACTTT. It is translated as CASSQVSGRNSPLHF.

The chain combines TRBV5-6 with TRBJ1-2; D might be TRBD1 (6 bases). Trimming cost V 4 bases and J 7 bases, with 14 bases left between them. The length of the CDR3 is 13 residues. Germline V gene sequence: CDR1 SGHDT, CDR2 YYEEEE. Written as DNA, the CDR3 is TGTGCCAGCAGCCCGGACAGAACCCTTGGCTACACCTTC. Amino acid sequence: CASSPDRTLGYTF.

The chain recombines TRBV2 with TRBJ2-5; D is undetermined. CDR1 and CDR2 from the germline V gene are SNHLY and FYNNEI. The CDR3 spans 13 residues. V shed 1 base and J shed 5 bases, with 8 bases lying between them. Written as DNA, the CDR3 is TGTGCCAGCAGTGAAGTTGCTCAGGAGACCCAGTACTTC. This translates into CASSEVAQETQYF.

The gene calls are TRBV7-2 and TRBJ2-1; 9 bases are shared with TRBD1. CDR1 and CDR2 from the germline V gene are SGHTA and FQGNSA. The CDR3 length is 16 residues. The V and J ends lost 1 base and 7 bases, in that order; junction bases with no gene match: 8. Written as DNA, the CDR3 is TGTGCCAGCAGCTTAGGATCACAGGGGGCGCGGAATGAGCAGTTCTTC. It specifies CASSLGSQGARNEQFF.

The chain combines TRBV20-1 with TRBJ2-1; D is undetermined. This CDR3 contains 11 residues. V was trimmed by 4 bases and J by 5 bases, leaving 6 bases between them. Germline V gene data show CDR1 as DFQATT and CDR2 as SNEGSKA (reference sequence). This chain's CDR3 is CSATVHNEQFF. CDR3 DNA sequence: TGCAGTGCTACAGTCCACAATGAGCAGTTCTTC.

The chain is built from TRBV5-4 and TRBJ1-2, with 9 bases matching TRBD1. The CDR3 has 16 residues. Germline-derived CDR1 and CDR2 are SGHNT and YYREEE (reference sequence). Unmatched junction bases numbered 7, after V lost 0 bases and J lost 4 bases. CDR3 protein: CASSLGGTGQSYGYTF. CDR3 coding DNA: TGTGCCAGCAGCTTGGGAGGGACAGGGCAAAGCTATGGCTACACCTTC.

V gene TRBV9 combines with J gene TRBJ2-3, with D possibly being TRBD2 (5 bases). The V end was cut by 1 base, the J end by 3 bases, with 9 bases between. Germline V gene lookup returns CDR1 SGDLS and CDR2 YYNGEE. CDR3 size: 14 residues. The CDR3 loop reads CASSVLRTTDTQYF. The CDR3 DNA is TGTGCCAGCAGCGTATTGCGGACTACAGATACGCAGTATTTT.

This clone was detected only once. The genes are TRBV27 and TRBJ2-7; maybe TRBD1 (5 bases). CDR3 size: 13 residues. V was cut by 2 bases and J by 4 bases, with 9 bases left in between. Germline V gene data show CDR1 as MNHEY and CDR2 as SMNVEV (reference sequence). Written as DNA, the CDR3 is TGTGCCAGCAGTTTAGGACAATGGTACGAGCAGTACTTC. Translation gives CASSLGQWYEQYF.

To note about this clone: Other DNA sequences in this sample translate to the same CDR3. The CDR3 DNA reads TGTGCCAGCAGCGTAGGGGACTCGGGGGAGACCCAGTACTTC. Translating gives CASSVGDSGETQYF. The V call is TRBV9, the J call TRBJ2-5; perhaps TRBD2 as D (6 bases). The V gene's germline CDR1 is SGDLS and CDR2 YYNGEE. V was trimmed by 0 bases and J by 5 bases, leaving 11 bases between them. This CDR3 is 14 amino acids long. The complete variable domain, with remaining parts taken from reference TRBV9 and TRBJ2-5, reads DSGVTQTPKHLITATGQRVTLRCSPRSGDLSVYWYQQSLDQGLQFLIQYYNGEERAKGNILERFSAQQFPDLHSELNLSSLELGDSALYFCASSVGDSGETQYFGPGTRLLVL.

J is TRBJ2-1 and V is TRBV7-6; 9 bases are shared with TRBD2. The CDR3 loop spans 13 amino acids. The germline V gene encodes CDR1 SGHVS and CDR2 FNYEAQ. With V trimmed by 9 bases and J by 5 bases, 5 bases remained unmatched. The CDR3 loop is CASGTSNNNEQFF. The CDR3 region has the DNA TGTGCCAGTGGGACTAGCAATAACAATGAGCAGTTCTTC.

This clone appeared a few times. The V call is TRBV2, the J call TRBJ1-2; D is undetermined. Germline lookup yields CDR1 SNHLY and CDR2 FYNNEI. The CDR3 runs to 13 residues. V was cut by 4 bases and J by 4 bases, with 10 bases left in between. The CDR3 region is CASSGFGGYGYTF. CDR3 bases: TGTGCCAGCAGTGGGTTCGGAGGCTATGGCTACACCTTC.

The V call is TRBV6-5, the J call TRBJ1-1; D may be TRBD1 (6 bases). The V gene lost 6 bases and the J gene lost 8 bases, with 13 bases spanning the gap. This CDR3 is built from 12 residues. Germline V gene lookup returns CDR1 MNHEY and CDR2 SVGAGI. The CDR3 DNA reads TGTGCCAGCAGCCCCCAGGGGCGGGAAGCTTTCTTT. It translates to CASSPQGREAFF.

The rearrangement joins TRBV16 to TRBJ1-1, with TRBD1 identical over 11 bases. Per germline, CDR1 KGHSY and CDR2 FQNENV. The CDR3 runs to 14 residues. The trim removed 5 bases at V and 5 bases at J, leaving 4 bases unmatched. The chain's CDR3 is CASSRTGGMTEAFF. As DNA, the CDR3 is TGTGCCAGCAGCAGGACAGGGGGCATGACTGAAGCTTTCTTT.

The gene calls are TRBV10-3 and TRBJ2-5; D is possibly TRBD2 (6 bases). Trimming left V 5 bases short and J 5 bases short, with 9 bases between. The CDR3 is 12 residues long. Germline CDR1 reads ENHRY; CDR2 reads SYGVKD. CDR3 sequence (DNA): TGTGCCATCAGTCACGGAGGGGAGACCCAGTACTTC. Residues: CAISHGGETQYF.

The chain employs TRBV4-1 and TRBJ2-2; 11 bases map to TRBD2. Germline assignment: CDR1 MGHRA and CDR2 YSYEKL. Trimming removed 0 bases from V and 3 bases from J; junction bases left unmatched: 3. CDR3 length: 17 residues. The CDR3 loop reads CASSQDVAGGYTGELFF. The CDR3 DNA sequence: TGCGCCAGCAGCCAAGACGTAGCGGGGGGGTACACCGGGGAGCTGTTTTTT.

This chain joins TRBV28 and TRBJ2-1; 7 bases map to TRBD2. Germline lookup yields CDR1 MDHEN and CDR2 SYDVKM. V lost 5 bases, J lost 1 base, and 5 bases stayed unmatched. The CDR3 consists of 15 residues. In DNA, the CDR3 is TGTGCCAGCAGTCCCGGGGGGAGGTCCTACAATGAGCAGTTCTTC. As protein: CASSPGGRSYNEQFF. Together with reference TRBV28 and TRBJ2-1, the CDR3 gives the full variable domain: DVKVTQSSRYLVKRTGEKVFLECVQDMDHENMFWYRQDPGLGLRLIYFSYDVKMKEKGDIPEGYSVSREKKERFSLILESASTNQTSMYLCASSPGGRSYNEQFFGPGTRLTVL.

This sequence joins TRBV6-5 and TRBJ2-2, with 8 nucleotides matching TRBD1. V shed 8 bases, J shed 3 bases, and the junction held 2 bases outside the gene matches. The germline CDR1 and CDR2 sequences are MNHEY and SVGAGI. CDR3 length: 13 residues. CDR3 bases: TGTGCCAGCCTGGACAGGGACACCGGGGAGCTGTTTTTT. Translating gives CASLDRDTGELFF.

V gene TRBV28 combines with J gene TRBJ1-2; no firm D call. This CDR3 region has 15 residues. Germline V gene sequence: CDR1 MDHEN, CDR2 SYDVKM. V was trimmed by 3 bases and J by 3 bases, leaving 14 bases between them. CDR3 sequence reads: CASSFPAGRYYGYTF. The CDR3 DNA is TGTGCCAGCAGTTTTCCGGCCGGCAGGTACTATGGCTACACCTTC.

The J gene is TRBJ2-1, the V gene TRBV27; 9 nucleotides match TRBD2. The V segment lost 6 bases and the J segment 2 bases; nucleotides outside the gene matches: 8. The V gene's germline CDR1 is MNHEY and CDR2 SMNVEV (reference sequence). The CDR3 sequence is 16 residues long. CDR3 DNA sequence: TGTGCCAGCAGGCCCGGCGGGGGGGCCCCCTACAATGAGCAGTTCTTC. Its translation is CASRPGGGAPYNEQFF.

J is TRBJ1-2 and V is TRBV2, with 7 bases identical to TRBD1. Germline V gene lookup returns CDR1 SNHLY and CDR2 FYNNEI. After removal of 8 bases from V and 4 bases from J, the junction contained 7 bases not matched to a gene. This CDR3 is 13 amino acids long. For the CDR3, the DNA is TGTGCCAGCCAGGGGGTCACATCCTATGGCTACACCTTC. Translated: CASQGVTSYGYTF.

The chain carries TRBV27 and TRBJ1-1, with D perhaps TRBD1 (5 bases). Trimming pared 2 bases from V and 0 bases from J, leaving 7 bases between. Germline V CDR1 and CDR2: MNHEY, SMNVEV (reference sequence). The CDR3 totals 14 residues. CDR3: CASSLGGVNTEAFF. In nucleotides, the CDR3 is TGTGCCAGCAGTTTAGGAGGGGTGAACACTGAAGCTTTCTTT.

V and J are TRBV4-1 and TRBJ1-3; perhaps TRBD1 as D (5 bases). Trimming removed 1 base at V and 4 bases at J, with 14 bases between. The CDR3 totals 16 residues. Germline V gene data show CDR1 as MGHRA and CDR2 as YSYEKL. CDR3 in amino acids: CASSQVGQKLGNTIYF. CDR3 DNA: TGCGCCAGCAGCCAAGTGGGGCAGAAGTTAGGAAACACCATATATTTT.

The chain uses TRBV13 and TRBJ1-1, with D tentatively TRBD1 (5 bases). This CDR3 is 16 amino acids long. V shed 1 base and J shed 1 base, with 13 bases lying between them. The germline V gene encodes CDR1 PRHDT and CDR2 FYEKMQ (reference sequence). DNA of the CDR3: TGTGCCAGCAGCTTAGAAATTGGGGCAGAGAACACTGAAGCTTTCTTT. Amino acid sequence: CASSLEIGAENTEAFF.

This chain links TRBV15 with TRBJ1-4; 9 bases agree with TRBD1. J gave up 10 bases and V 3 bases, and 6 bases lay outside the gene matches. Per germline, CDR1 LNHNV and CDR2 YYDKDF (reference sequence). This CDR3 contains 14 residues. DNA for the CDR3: TGTGCCACCAGCAGCCGGACAGGGGCAGGAAAACTGTTTTTT. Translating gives CATSSRTGAGKLFF.

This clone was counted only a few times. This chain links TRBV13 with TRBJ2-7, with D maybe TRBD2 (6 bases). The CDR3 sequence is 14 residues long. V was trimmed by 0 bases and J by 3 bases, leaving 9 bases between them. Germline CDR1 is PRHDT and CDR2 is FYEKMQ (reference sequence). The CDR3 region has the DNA TGTGCCAGCAGCTTAGGCGTCGGGAGCTACGAGCAGTACTTC. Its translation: CASSLGVGSYEQYF.

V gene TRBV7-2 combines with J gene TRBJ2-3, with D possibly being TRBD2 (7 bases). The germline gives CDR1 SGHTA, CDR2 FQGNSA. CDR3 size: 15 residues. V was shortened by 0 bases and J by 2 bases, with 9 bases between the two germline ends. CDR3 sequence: CASSLAGGPTDTQYF. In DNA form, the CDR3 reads TGTGCCAGCAGCTTAGCGGGGGGGCCCACAGATACGCAGTATTTT. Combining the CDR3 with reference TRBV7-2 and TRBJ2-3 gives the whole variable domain GAGVSQSPSNKVTEKGKDVELRCDPISGHTALYWYRQSLGQGLEFLIYFQGNSAPDKSGLPSDRFSAERTGGSVSTLTIQRTQQEDSAVYLCASSLAGGPTDTQYFGPGTRLTVL.

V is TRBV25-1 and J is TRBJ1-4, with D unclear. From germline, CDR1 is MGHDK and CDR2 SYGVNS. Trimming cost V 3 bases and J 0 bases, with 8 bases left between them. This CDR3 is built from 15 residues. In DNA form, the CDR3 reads TGTGCCAGCAGTGATATTCTTGCAACTAATGAAAAACTGTTTTTT. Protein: CASSDILATNEKLFF.

The CDR3 DNA reads as TGCAGCGTTGAATCGGCAGGGGACACTGAAGCTTTCTTT. Translated, it gives CSVESAGDTEAFF. The chain employs TRBV29-1 and TRBJ1-1; D may be TRBD1 (6 bases). Trimming removed 2 bases at V and 3 bases at J, with 10 bases between. CDR1 SQVTM and CDR2 ANQGSEA come from the germline V gene. The CDR3 covers 13 residues.

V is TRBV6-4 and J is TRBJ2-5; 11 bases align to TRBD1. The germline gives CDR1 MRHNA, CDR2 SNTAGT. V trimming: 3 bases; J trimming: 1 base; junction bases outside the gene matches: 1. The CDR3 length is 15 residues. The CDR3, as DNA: TGTGCCAGCAGTGAGGGGACAGGGGGCCAAGAGACCCAGTACTTC. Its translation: CASSEGTGGQETQYF.

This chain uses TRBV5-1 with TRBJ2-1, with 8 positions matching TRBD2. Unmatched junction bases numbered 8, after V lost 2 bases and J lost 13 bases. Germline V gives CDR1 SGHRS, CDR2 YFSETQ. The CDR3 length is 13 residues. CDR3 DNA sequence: TGCGCCAGCAGCTTCTATAAGAGCGGGGGACAGTTCTTC. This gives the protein CASSFYKSGGQFF.

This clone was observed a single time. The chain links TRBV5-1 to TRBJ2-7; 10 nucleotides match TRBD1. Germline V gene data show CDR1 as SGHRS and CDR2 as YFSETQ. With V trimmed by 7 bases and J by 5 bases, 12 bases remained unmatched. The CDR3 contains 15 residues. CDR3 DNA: TGCGCCAGCGGAACCGGGACAGGGGATTTCGACGAGCAGTACTTC. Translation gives CASGTGTGDFDEQYF.

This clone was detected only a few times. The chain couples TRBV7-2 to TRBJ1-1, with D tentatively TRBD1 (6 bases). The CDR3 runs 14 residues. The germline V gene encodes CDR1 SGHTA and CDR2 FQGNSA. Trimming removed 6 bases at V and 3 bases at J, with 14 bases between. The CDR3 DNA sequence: TGTGCCAGCAGGCCCCAGGGGTACTACACTGAAGCTTTCTTT. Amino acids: CASRPQGYYTEAFF.